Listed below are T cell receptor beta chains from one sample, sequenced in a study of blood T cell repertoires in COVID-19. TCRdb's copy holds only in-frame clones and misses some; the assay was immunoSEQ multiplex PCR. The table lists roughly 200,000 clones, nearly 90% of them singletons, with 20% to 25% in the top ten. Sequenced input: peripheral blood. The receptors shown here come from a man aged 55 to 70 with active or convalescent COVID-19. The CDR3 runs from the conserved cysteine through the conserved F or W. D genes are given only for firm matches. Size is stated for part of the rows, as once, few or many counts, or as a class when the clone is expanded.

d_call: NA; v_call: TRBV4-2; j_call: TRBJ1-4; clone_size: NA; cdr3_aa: CASSYNRASTNEKLFF; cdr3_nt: TGTGCCAGCAGCTACAACAGGGCCTCAACTAATGAAAAACTGTTTTTT
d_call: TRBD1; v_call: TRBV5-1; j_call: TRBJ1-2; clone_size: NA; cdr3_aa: CASSLGTGIYGYTF; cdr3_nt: TGCGCCAGCAGCCTCGGGACAGGGATCTATGGCTACACCTTC
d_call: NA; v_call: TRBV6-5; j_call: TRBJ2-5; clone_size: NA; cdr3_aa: CASSYPPRETQYF; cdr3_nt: TGTGCCAGCAGTTACCCCCCCCGAGAGACCCAGTACTTC
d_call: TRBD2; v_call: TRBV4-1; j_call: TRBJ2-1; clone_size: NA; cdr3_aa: CASSPSTSGGYKNEQFF; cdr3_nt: TGCGCCAGCAGCCCGTCAACTAGCGGGGGGTACAAGAATGAGCAGTTCTTC
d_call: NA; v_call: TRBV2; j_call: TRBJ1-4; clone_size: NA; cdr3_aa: CASSGTTNEKLFF; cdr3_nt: TGTGCCAGCAGTGGTACAACTAATGAAAAACTGTTTTTT
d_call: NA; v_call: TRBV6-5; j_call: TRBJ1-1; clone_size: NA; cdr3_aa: CASSPNTRGNTEAFF; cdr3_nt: TGTGCCAGCAGTCCAAATACCAGGGGGAACACTGAAGCTTTCTTT
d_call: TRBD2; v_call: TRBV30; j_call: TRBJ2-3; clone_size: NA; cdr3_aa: CAWSVSGAWDTQYF; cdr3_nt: TGTGCCTGGAGTGTTAGCGGGGCGTGGGATACGCAGTATTTT
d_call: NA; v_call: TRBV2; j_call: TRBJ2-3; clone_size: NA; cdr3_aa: CASSEGGQGTDTQYF; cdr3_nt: TGTGCCAGCAGTGAGGGGGGGCAAGGCACAGATACGCAGTATTTT
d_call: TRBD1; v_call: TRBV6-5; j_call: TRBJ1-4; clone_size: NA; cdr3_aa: CASSRGGTGREKLFF; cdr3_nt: TGTGCCAGCAGCCGAGGGGGGACAGGACGAGAAAAACTGTTTTTT
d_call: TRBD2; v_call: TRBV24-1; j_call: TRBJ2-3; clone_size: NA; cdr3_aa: CATSDQRGQPSTDTQYF; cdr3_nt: TGTGCCACCAGTGATCAGCGGGGCCAACCTAGCACAGATACGCAGTATTTT
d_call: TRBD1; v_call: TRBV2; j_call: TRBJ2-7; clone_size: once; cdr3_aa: CASSPGTGGYEQYF; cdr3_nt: TGTGCCAGCAGTCCCGGGACAGGGGGCTACGAGCAGTACTTC
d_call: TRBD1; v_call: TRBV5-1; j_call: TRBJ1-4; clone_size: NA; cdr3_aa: CASSFQGAREKLFF; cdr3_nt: TGCGCCAGCAGCTTCCAGGGGGCGCGGGAAAAACTGTTTTTT
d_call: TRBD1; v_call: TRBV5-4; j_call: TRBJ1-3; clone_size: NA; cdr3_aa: CASSWGTEGGGNTIYF; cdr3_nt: TGTGCCAGCAGCTGGGGGACAGAAGGAGGTGGAAACACCATATATTTT
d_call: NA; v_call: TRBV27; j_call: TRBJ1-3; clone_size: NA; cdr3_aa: CASSPGVGNTIYF; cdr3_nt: TGTGCCAGCAGCCCAGGGGTTGGAAACACCATATATTTT
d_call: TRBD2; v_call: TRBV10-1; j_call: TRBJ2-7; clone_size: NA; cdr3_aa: CASSLEAGPYEQYF; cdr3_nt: TGCGCCAGCAGCCTAGAAGCGGGGCCCTACGAGCAGTACTTC
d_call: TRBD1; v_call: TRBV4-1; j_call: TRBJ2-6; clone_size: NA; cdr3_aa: CASSPRSTGGRSGANVLTF; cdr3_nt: TGCGCCAGCAGCCCAAGAAGCACAGGGGGGAGGTCTGGGGCCAACGTCCTGACTTTC
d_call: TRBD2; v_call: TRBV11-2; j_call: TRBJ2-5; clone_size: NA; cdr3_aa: CASSLRASGGKETQYF; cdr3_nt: TGTGCCAGCAGCTTAAGGGCTAGCGGGGGAAAAGAGACCCAGTACTTC
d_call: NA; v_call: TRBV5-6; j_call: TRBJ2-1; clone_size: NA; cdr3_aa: CASSLDLGPTYNEQFF; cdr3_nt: TGTGCCAGCAGCTTGGATCTGGGGCCCACCTACAATGAGCAGTTCTTC
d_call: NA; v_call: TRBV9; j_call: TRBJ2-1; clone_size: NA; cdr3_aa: CASSVRTDIYNEQFF; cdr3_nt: TGTGCCAGCAGCGTTCGGACGGACATCTACAATGAGCAGTTCTTC
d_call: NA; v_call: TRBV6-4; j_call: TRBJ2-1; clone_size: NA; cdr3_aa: CASSPDSILTYFNEQFF; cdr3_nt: TGTGCCAGCAGCCCAGACAGCATCTTAACCTACTTCAATGAGCAGTTCTTC
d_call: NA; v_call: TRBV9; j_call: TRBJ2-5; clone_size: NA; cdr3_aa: CASSPSLGEETQYF; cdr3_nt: TGTGCCAGCAGCCCAAGCCTCGGGGAAGAGACCCAGTACTTC
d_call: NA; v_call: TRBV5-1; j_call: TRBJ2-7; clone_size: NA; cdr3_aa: CASSFPGAYEQYF; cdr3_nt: TGCGCCAGCAGCTTCCCGGGAGCCTACGAGCAGTACTTC
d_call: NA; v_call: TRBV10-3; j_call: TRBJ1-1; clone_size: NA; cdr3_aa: CAISVNRETEAFF; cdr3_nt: TGTGCCATCAGTGTGAACAGAGAGACTGAAGCTTTCTTT
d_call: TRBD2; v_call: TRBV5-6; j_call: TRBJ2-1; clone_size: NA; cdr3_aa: CASSLGSGGYNEQFF; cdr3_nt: TGTGCCAGCAGCTTGGGTAGCGGGGGGTACAATGAGCAGTTCTTC
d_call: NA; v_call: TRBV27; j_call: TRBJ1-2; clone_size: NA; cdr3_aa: CASSLGGRGSYGYTF; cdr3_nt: TGTGCCAGCAGTTTAGGAGGTCGTGGTTCGTATGGCTACACCTTC
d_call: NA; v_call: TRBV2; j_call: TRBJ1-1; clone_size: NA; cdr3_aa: CASNKQGGTEAFF; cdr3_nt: TGTGCCAGCAATAAGCAGGGCGGCACTGAAGCTTTCTTT
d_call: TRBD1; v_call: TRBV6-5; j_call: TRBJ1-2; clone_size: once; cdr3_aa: CASRELRQGYGYTF; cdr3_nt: TGTGCCAGCAGAGAGTTACGACAGGGCTATGGCTACACCTTC
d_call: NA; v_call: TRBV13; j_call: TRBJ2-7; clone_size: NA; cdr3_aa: CASSSFSLSGYEQYF; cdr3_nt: TGTGCCAGCAGCTCTTTCTCTTTGTCCGGGTACGAGCAGTACTTC
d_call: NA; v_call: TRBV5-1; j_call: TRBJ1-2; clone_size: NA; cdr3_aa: CASSLGGGADYGYTF; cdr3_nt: TGCGCCAGCAGCTTGGGTGGGGGGGCAGACTATGGCTACACCTTC
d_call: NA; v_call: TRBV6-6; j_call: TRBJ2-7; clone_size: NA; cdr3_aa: CASSLYPLAGEQYF; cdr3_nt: TGTGCCAGCAGCCTTTATCCTCTCGCGGGTGAGCAGTACTTC
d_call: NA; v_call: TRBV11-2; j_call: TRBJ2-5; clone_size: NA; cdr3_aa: CASSLGTQETQYF; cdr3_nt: TGTGCCAGCAGCTTAGGGACACAGGAGACCCAGTACTTC
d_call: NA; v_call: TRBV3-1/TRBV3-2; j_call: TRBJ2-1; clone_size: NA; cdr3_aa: CASSQADRDNEQFF; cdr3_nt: TGTGCCAGCAGCCAAGCCGACAGAGACAATGAGCAGTTCTTC
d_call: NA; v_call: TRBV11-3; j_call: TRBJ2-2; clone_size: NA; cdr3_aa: CASSRGIGTGELFF; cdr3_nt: TGTGCCAGCAGCAGGGGAATAGGCACCGGGGAGCTGTTTTTT
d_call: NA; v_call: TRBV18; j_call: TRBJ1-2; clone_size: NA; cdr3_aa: CASSVEQGMGAYGYTF; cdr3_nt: TGTGCCAGCTCAGTGGAACAGGGTATGGGAGCTTATGGCTACACCTTC
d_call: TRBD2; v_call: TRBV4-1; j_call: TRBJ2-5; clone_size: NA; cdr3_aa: CASSRDSGGAFGETQYF; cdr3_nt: TGCGCCAGCAGCCGCGATAGCGGGGGGGCCTTCGGAGAGACCCAGTACTTC
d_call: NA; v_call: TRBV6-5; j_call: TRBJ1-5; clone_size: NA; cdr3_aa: CASTPGGRSNQPQHF; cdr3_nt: TGTGCCAGCACCCCGGGAGGGCGAAGCAATCAGCCCCAGCATTTT
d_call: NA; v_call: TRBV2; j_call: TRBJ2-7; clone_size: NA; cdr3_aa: CASSVRVMGEQYF; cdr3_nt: TGTGCCAGCAGTGTGCGGGTAATGGGCGAGCAGTACTTC
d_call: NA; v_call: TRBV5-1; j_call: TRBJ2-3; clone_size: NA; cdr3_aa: CASSFRGSVADTQYF; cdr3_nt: TGCGCCAGCAGCTTCAGGGGCTCAGTAGCAGATACGCAGTATTTT
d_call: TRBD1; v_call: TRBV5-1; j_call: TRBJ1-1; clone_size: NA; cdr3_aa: CASSESPTGSNTEAFF; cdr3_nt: TGCGCCAGCAGCGAGAGCCCGACAGGGTCGAACACTGAAGCTTTCTTT
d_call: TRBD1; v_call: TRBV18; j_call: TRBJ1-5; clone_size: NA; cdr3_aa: CASSRDRGFQPQHF; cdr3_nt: TGTGCCAGCTCACGGGACAGGGGGTTTCAGCCCCAGCATTTT
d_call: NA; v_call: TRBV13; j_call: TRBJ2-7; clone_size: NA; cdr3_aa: CASSLVRGTEQYF; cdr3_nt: TGTGCCAGCAGCTTAGTTCGGGGTACCGAGCAGTACTTC
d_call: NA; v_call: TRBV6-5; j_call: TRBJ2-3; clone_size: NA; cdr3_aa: CASWGVNTDTQYF; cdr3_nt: TGTGCCAGCTGGGGGGTCAACACAGATACGCAGTATTTT
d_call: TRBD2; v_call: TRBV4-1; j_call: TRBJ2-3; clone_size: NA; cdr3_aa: CASSQVTSQTDTQYF; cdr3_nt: TGCGCCAGCAGCCAAGTGACTAGCCAGACAGATACGCAGTATTTT
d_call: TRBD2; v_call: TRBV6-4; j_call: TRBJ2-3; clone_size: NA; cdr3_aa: CASSDSSGGSADTQYF; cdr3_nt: TGTGCCAGCAGTGACTCTAGCGGGGGGTCGGCAGATACGCAGTATTTT
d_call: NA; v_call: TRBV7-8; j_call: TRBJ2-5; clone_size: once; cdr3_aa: CASSSGQRGNGETQYF; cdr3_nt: TGTGCCAGCAGCTCAGGACAGCGAGGCAACGGAGAGACCCAGTACTTC
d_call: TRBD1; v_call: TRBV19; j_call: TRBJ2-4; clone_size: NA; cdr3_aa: CASRDRENIQYF; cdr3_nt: TGTGCCAGCAGAGACAGGGAAAACATTCAGTACTTC
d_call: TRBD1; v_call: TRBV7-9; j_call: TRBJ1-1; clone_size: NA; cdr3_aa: CASSLYRGIEAFF; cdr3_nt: TGTGCCAGCAGCTTATACAGGGGAATTGAAGCTTTCTTT
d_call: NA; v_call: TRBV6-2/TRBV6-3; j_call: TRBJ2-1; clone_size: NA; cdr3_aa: CASSPRSNEQFF; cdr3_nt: TGTGCCAGCAGTCCCCGGAGCAATGAGCAGTTCTTC
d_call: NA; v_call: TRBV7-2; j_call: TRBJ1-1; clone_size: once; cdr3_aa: CASSLALGGTEAFF; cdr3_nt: TGTGCCAGCAGCTTAGCGCTGGGGGGCACTGAAGCTTTCTTT
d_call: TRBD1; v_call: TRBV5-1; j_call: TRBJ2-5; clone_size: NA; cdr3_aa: CASSPQKPGQVEAQYF; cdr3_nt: TGCGCCAGCAGCCCGCAAAAGCCGGGACAGGTCGAGGCCCAGTACTTC
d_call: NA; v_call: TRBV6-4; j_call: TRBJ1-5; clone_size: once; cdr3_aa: CASSRRVGRCNQPQHF; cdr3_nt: TGTGCCAGCAGTCGTAGGGTGGGGCGTTGCAATCAGCCCCAGCATTTT
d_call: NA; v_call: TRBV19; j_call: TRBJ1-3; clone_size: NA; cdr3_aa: CASTDLGTSGNTIYF; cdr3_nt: TGTGCCAGTACCGACCTGGGCACCTCTGGAAACACCATATATTTT
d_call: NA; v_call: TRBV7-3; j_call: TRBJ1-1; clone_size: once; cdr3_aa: CASSLLRGANTEAFF; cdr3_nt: TGTGCCAGCAGCTTACTCCGCGGGGCGAACACTGAAGCTTTCTTT
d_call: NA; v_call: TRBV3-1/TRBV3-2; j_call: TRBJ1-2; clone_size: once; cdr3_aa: CASSARGTDGYTF; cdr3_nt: TGTGCCAGCAGCGCCCGGGGGACCGATGGCTACACCTTC
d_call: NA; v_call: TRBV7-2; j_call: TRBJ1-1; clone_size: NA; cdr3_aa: CASTYRVAGPSEAFF; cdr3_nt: TGTGCCAGCACCTACCGGGTAGCAGGGCCCTCTGAAGCTTTCTTT